A single sample gave rise to the 12 T cell receptor beta chains below, sequenced in a study of blood T cells in healthy people across ages. Through a sample-barcoded 5' primer and a J-beta primer mix, a second PCR was run for about 6 to 11 cycles. TCRdb independently ran MiXCR on the 5' RACE reads; one entry per CDR3 protein. There are about 970,000 distinct CDR3 sequences in the sample; 51% occur only once, and about 21% lies in the top ten. The sequenced material came from blood. All receptors derive from a woman in her fifties or sixties in good health.

The chain links TRBV6-1 to TRBJ2-7; the D gene is possibly TRBD1 (5 bases). CDR3 length: 13 amino acids. V was trimmed by 8 bases and J by 2 bases, leaving 13 bases between them. Germline V gives CDR1 MNHNS, CDR2 SASEGT. The CDR3 DNA is TGTGCCAGCGACGACAGACACACCTACGAGCAGTACTTC. Residues: CASDDRHTYEQYF.

This chain uses TRBV7-9 with TRBJ2-7, with 7 bases that match TRBD2. The end of the DNA is better explained by TRBJ2-4, so the J call may be wrong. Germline V gene lookup returns CDR1 SEHNR and CDR2 FQNEAQ (reference sequence). The CDR3 sequence is 13 residues long. DNA of the CDR3: TGTGCCAGCAGGGCCGGGGGGTCGGACATTCAGTACTTC. This gives the protein CASRAGGSDIQYF.

The table lists this clonotype with a few counts. The chain is built from TRBV6-2 or TRBV6-3 and TRBJ1-5; 7 bases match TRBD1. Germline V CDR1 and CDR2: MNHEY, SVGEGT. CDR3 length: 15 residues. V was clipped by 4 bases and J by 0 bases; unmatched bases: 3. CDR3 sequence: CASSSTGTSNQPQHF. The CDR3 coding sequence is TGTGCCAGCAGTTCGACAGGGACTAGCAATCAGCCCCAGCATTTT.

This clonotype was detected a few times. The chain carries TRBV4-2 and TRBJ2-3; tentatively, D is TRBD2 (5 bases). The CDR3 is made up of 13 amino acids. V lost 2 bases to trimming and J lost 14 bases, with 17 bases between them. CDR1 and CDR2 (germline): LGHNA, YNFKEQ. The CDR3 spells CASSQPLAPPAYF. CDR3 nucleotide sequence: TGTGCCAGCAGCCAACCGCTAGCCCCCCCAGCGTATTTT.

The J gene is TRBJ2-1, the V gene TRBV28; no definite D call. V was cut by 4 bases and J by 8 bases, with 21 bases left in between. The CDR3 totals 16 residues. Germline V CDR1 and CDR2: MDHEN, SYDVKM. The DNA of the CDR3 is TGTGCCAGCAGTTCCCGGACGGCAAAGAGTCTCGATGAGCAGTTCTTC. It yields the protein CASSSRTAKSLDEQFF.

A few counts support this clonotype. The chain has TRBV9 and TRBJ2-1, with 7 bases that match TRBD2. V lost 1 base, J lost 15 bases, and 7 bases stayed unmatched. The CDR3 has 12 residues. The germline V gene has CDR1 SGDLS and CDR2 YYNGEE. The CDR3 spells CASSVPRLARFF. The DNA of the CDR3 is TGTGCCAGCAGCGTACCGCGACTAGCAAGGTTCTTC.

The CDR3 sequence is CASSLIPPARGNTEAFF. As DNA, the CDR3 is TGTGCCAGCAGCCTCATACCTCCAGCCAGGGGGAACACTGAAGCTTTCTTT. The chain has TRBV7-9 and TRBJ1-1, with D maybe TRBD1 (6 bases). Between the trimmed V and J ends, which lost 5 bases and 1 base, there was a span of 20 bases. Germline V lookup: CDR1 SEHNR, CDR2 FQNEAQ (reference sequence). CDR3 length equals 17 residues. The complete variable domain, with remaining parts taken from reference TRBV7-9 and TRBJ1-1, reads DTGVSQNPRHKITKRGQNVTFRCDPISEHNRLYWYRQTLGQGPEFLTYFQNEAQLEKSRLLSDRFSAERPKGSFSTLEIQRTEQGDSAMYLCASSLIPPARGNTEAFFGQGTRLTVV.

The rearrangement links TRBV19 to TRBJ1-2; D perhaps matches TRBD1 (6 bases). V lost 8 bases, J lost 5 bases, and 15 bases lay in between. This CDR3 spans 13 amino acids. From germline, CDR1 is LNHDA and CDR2 SQIVND (reference sequence). CDR3 protein: CASHRKDRYGYTF. In nucleotides, the CDR3 is TGTGCCAGTCACCGGAAGGACAGATATGGCTACACCTTC.

V is TRBV29-1 and J is TRBJ1-2, with TRBD1 identical over 11 bases. The CDR3 is made up of 15 amino acids. From germline, CDR1 is SQVTM and CDR2 ANQGSEA. V was clipped by 8 bases and J by 7 bases; unmatched bases: 15. The CDR3 coding sequence is TGCAGCACTGTGGGACAGGGGGATTTGAAGGTTGGCTACACCTTC. Translating it yields CSTVGQGDLKVGYTF.

CDR3 sequence (DNA): TGTGCCAGCTCATTCCCAGGACCAAACTATGGCTACACCTTC. Translation: CASSFPGPNYGYTF. This chain links TRBV18 with TRBJ1-2; D not resolved. Looked up from germline, CDR1 is KGHSH and CDR2 is LQKENI. CDR3 size: 14 residues. The V gene lost 5 bases and the J gene lost 2 bases, with 12 bases spanning the gap.

The rearrangement links TRBV6-1 to TRBJ2-1, with TRBD2 matching over 8 bases. Per germline, CDR1 MNHNS and CDR2 SASEGT. The CDR3 totals 20 residues. V gave up 2 bases and J gave up 3 bases; unmatched junction bases: 18. The CDR3 region has the DNA TGTGCCAGCAGTGAAAACAAGGCGAGGGAAGCGGGAGCGGTCTACAATGAGCAGTTCTTC. This sequence encodes CASSENKAREAGAVYNEQFF.

The chain uses TRBV11-3 and TRBJ2-1, with D possibly matching TRBD2 (6 bases). Germline V gene sequence: CDR1 SGHNT, CDR2 YENEEA. The length of the CDR3 is 15 residues. Trimming cost V 5 bases and J 0 bases, with 11 bases left between them. The CDR3 sequence is CASSPEGGSYNEQFF. DNA for the CDR3: TGTGCCAGCAGCCCTGAGGGAGGCTCCTACAATGAGCAGTTCTTC.